This T cell receptor (beta chain) derives from a study of human T cells and chemical hapten exposure. Study observations and caveats: After DPC sensitization, TCRs above 1 in 1000 frequency showed no change.

The library tagged individual cDNA molecules with unique molecular identifiers. As originally analysed: Per-sample TCR counts ranged from roughly 23,224 to 750,000, median about 98,000. TCRdb processed the RACE reads anew with MiXCR; each CDR3 protein has one entry. V and J calls and clone size were set by TCRdb, not the authors. The repertoire holds fewer than 95,000 distinct CDR3 sequences, with over 9.5% as singletons. This clonotype was counted only a few times. The antigen is not known. Deletions cut 5 bases from V and 0 bases from J, with 11 bases between. CDR1 and CDR2 from the germline V gene are GTSNPN and SVGIG (reference sequence). The CDR3 sequence is 14 residues long. Time point here: patch test 1, 2 weeks after DPC sensitization. The treatment: therapeutic diphenylcyclopropenone sensitization with weekly scalp DPC. Every donor had alopecia and was 18 to 70 years old; all were suitable for DPC.

This chain connects TRBV30 to TRBJ2-1, with D uncertain. This clonotype was obtained from a man aged 40-49 years with alopecia areata. Some clones in this sample may be carry-over from other donors' samples. Sequencing used whole blood, obtained in connection with sensitization to the hapten diphenylcyclopropenone (DPC). DNA of the CDR3: TGTGCCTGGGGGTTTTCCGGCTCCTACAATGAGCAGTTCTTC. Its translation is CAWGFSGSYNEQFF.